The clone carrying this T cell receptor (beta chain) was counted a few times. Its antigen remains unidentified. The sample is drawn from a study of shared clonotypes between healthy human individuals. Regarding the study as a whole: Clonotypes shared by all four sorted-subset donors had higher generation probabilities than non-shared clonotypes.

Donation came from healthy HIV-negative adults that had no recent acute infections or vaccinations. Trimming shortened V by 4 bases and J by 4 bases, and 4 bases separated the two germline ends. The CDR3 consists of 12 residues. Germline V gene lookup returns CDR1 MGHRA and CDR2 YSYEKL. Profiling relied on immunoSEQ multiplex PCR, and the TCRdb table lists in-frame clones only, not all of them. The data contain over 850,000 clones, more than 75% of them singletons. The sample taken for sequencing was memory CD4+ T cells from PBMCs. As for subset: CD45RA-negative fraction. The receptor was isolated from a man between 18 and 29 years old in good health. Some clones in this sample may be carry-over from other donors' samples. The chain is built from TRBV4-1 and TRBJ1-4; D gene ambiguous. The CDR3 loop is CASSRGNEKLFF. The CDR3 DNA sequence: TGCGCCAGCAGCCGGGGTAATGAAAAACTGTTTTTT.